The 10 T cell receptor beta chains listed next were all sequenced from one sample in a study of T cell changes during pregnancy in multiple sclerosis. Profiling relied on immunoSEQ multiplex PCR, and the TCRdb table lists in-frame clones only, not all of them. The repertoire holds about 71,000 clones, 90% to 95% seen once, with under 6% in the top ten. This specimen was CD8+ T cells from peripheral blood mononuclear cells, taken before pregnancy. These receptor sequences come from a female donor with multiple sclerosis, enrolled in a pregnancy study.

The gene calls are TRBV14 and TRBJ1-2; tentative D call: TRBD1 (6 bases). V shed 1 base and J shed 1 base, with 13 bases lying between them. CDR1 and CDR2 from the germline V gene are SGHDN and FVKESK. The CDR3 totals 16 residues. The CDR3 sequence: CASSQGGGPSNYGYTF. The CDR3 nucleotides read TGTGCCAGCAGCCAAGGGGGGGGGCCCAGTAACTATGGCTACACCTTC.

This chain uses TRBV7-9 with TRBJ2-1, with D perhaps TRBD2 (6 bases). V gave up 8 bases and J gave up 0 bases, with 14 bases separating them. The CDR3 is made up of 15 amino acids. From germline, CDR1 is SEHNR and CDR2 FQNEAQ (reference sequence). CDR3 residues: CASLDSGNSYNEQFF. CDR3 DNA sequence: TGTGCCAGCCTCGATAGCGGAAACTCCTACAATGAGCAGTTCTTC.

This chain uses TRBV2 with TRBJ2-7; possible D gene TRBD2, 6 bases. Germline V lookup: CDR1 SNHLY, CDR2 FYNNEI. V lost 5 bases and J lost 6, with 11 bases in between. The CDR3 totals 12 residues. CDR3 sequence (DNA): TGTGCCAGCAGTCCCGGGACTCCCGAGCAGTACTTC. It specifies CASSPGTPEQYF.

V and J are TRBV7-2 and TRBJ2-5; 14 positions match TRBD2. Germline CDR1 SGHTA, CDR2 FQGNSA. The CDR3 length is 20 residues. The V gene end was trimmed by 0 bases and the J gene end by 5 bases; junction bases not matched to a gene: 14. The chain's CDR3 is CASSLAAPGLAGALGETQYF. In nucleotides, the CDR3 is TGTGCCAGCAGCTTAGCCGCACCGGGACTAGCGGGGGCCCTGGGGGAGACCCAGTACTTC. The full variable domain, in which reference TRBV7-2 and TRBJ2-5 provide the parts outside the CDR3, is GAGVSQSPSNKVTEKGKDVELRCDPISGHTALYWYRQSLGQGLEFLIYFQGNSAPDKSGLPSDRFSAERTGGSVSTLTIQRTQQEDSAVYLCASSLAAPGLAGALGETQYFGPGTRLLVL.

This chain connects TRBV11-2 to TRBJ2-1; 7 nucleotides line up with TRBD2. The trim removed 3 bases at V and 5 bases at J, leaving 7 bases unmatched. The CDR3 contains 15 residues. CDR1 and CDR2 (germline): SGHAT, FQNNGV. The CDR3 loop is CASSFPAGRHNEQFF. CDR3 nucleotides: TGTGCCAGCAGCTTCCCAGCGGGGCGGCACAATGAGCAGTTCTTC.

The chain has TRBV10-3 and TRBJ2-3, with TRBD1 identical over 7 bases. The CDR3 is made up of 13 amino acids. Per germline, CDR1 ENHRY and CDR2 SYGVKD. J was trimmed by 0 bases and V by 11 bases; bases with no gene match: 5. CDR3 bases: TGTGCCCACGCAGGGGGAAGCACAGATACGCAGTATTTT. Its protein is CAHAGGSTDTQYF.

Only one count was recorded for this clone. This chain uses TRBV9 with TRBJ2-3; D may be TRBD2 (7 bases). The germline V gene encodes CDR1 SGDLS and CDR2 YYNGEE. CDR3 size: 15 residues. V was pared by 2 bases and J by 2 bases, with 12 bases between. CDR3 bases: TGTGCCAGCAGCGTGGCGGGGGCCACCACAGATACGCAGTATTTT. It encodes CASSVAGATTDTQYF.

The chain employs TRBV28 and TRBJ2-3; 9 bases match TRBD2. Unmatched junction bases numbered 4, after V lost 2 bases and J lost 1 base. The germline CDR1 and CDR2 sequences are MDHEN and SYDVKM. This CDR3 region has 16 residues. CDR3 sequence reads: CASSLASGEGTDTQYF. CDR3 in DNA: TGTGCCAGCAGTTTAGCTAGCGGGGAAGGCACAGATACGCAGTATTTT.

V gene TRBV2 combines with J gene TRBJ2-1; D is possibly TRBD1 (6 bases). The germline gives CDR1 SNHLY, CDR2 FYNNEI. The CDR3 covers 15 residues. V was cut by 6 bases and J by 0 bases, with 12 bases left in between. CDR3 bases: TGTGCCAGCAGCCTAACAGGGAGCTCCTACAATGAGCAGTTCTTC. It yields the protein CASSLTGSSYNEQFF.

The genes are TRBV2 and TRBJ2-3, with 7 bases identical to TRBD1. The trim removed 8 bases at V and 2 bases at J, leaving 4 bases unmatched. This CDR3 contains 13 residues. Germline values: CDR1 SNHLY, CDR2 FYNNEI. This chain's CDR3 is CASYGQATDTQYF. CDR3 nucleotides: TGTGCCAGCTATGGACAGGCCACAGATACGCAGTATTTT.